Shown below are 27 T cell receptor beta chains from a single sample sequenced in a study of response to subunit inactivated influenza vaccine. One entry per CDR3 protein, called by TCRdb with MiXCR from the RT-PCR reads. The table records over 400,000 distinct CDR3 sequences, 10% to 15% of them present only once. Sequenced material: PBMCs from blood, taken more than 35 days after vaccination. Every receptor here comes from a man between 50 and 59 years old who received an inactivated influenza vaccine.

This sequence joins TRBV7-8 and TRBJ2-7; 15 bases agree with TRBD2. This CDR3 has 20 amino acids. Per germline, CDR1 SGHVS and CDR2 FQNEAQ. The junction had 13 bases not matched to a gene; V was cut back by 3 bases and J by 1 base. For the CDR3, the DNA is TGTGCCAGCAGCTTCGCAAGGCCCGGGACTAGCGGGGGGTTATCCTACGAGCAGTACTTC. It yields the protein CASSFARPGTSGGLSYEQYF.

This sequence joins TRBV12-3 or TRBV12-4 and TRBJ2-5; D is tentatively TRBD1 or TRBD2 (5 bases each). The CDR3 sequence is 13 residues long. Deletions cut 4 bases from V and 4 bases from J, with 10 bases between. CDR3 sequence (DNA): TGTGCCAGCAGTTCCGGGACCGGAGAGACCCAGTACTTC. It encodes CASSSGTGETQYF.

This clonotype has just a few counts. The chain's CDR3 is CASSQDPLNTGELFF. Written as DNA, the CDR3 is TGCGCCAGCAGCCAAGATCCTTTGAACACCGGGGAGCTGTTTTTT. This chain uses TRBV4-3 with TRBJ2-2, with D hard to call. V lost 0 bases to trimming and J lost 1 base, with 6 bases between them. The germline V gene encodes CDR1 LGHNA and CDR2 YSLEER. The CDR3 covers 15 residues.

In this sample, this clonotype turned up many times. This chain links TRBV20-1 with TRBJ2-1, with D possibly matching TRBD1 (6 bases). CDR1 and CDR2 (germline): DFQATT, SNEGSKA (reference sequence). V lost 3 bases and J 9 bases, leaving 12 bases between the germline ends. The CDR3 runs 12 residues. DNA of the CDR3: TGCAGTGCTAGCAACAGGGCGTCTGAGCAGTTCTTC. It is translated as CSASNRASEQFF.

This clonotype turned up a few times. The chain carries TRBV30 and TRBJ1-2; a possible D gene is TRBD1 (6 bases). The CDR3 is made up of 12 amino acids. The germline V gene has CDR1 GTSNPN and CDR2 SVGIG (reference sequence). Trimming removed 2 bases from V and 9 bases from J, with 13 bases in between. Here the CDR3 DNA reads TGTGCCTGGAGTATGCCTCAGGGGCGCTACACCTTC. It specifies CAWSMPQGRYTF.

Only a few counts were recorded for this clonotype. The V gene is TRBV10-3, the J gene TRBJ1-3; no firm D call. The germline V and J ends were trimmed by 2 bases and 4 bases, with 12 bases remaining between them. The germline gives CDR1 ENHRY, CDR2 SYGVKD. There are 15 residues in the CDR3. The CDR3 is CAISEASQTGNTIYF. In DNA form, the CDR3 reads TGTGCCATCAGTGAGGCCAGCCAAACCGGAAACACCATATATTTT.

In its sample, this clonotype was seen a few times. The chain has TRBV10-3 and TRBJ2-5, with unresolved D. CDR1 is ENHRY, CDR2 SYGVKD, per germline. V shed 3 bases and J shed 4 bases, with 3 bases lying between them. The CDR3 has 11 amino acids. The CDR3, as DNA: TGTGCCATCAGTGACGGAGAGACCCAGTACTTC. Translated, it gives CAISDGETQYF.

The J gene is TRBJ2-7, the V gene TRBV28; D is perhaps TRBD1 (6 bases). The germline V gene has CDR1 MDHEN and CDR2 SYDVKM. This CDR3 region has 13 residues. V lost 6 bases and J 0 bases, leaving 9 bases between the germline ends. CDR3 nucleotides: TGTGCCAGCAGAGGACAGAACTCCTACGAGCAGTACTTC. Encoded protein: CASRGQNSYEQYF.

This clonotype was seen a few times. The rearrangement links TRBV7-2 to TRBJ2-5; a weak D match, TRBD2 (5 bases). This CDR3 is 15 amino acids long. Germline lookup yields CDR1 SGHTA and CDR2 FQGNSA. V lost 5 bases and J lost 0, with 13 bases in between. The CDR3 here is CASSPLWGDQETQYF. In nucleotides, the CDR3 is TGTGCCAGCAGCCCATTGTGGGGAGACCAAGAGACCCAGTACTTC.

This clonotype was detected many times. The rearrangement joins TRBV5-1 to TRBJ2-2, with D tentatively TRBD1 (5 bases). Germline loops: CDR1 SGHRS, CDR2 YFSETQ. Trimming stripped 1 base from V and 1 base from J, with 8 bases between. The CDR3 is made up of 15 amino acids. CDR3 bases: TGCGCCAGCAGCTTGTGGCAGGGGAACACCGGGGAGCTGTTTTTT. It encodes CASSLWQGNTGELFF.

This clonotype was counted a few times. The chain carries TRBV29-1 and TRBJ1-4; tentative D call: TRBD1 (6 bases). CDR3 length: 15 amino acids. The germline V and J ends were trimmed by 4 bases and 10 bases, with 22 bases remaining between them. Germline V gene lookup returns CDR1 SQVTM and CDR2 ANQGSEA. The CDR3 sequence is CSVASPGGRSGKLFF. The CDR3 DNA reads TGCAGCGTTGCCTCCCCGGGGGGGCGGTCGGGAAAACTGTTTTTT.

This clonotype was counted at least ten times. The chain carries TRBV4-2 and TRBJ2-1; D gene uncertain. From germline, CDR1 is LGHNA and CDR2 YNFKEQ. The CDR3 is 16 amino acids. V gave up 0 bases and J gave up 0 bases, with 9 bases separating them. This CDR3 is CASSQEPESSYNEQFF. The CDR3 DNA reads TGTGCCAGCAGCCAAGAACCGGAGAGCTCCTACAATGAGCAGTTCTTC.

This chain joins TRBV20-1 and TRBJ2-1; no reliable D call. This CDR3 contains 17 residues. Germline V gene lookup returns CDR1 DFQATT and CDR2 SNEGSKA (reference sequence). Trimming took off 1 base at V and 0 bases at J, with 16 bases between the two ends. The CDR3 here is CSARGREHLSSYNEQFF. DNA for the CDR3: TGCAGTGCTAGAGGGCGTGAACACCTGAGCTCCTACAATGAGCAGTTCTTC.

In this sample, this clonotype turned up a few times. The chain uses TRBV6-5 and TRBJ2-2, with D unclear. Germline loops: CDR1 MNHEY, CDR2 SVGAGI. This CDR3 contains 15 residues. The V end lost 2 bases, the J end lost 1 base, and 8 bases lay between the germline ends. The CDR3 coding sequence is TGTGCCAGCAGTTACGAGACTGAGAACACCGGGGAGCTGTTTTTT. This codes for CASSYETENTGELFF.

The CDR3 DNA is TGCAGCGTAATCAGGAACACCGGGGAGCTGTTTTTT. Encoded protein: CSVIRNTGELFF. The genes are TRBV29-1 and TRBJ2-2; D unresolved. With 6 bases removed from V and 1 base from J, the gap between germline ends came to 6 bases. There are 12 residues in the CDR3. CDR1 is SQVTM and CDR2 is ANQGSEA in the germline V gene.

This clonotype showed up just a few times. The chain has TRBV12-5 and TRBJ1-1, with D hard to call. The ends were cut back, 5 bases at V and 2 bases at J, with 9 bases in the middle. The CDR3 covers 13 residues. The germline gives CDR1 LGHNT, CDR2 FRNRAP. In DNA, the CDR3 is TGTGCTAGTGGTCGGCAGGCCAACACTGAAGCTTTCTTT. Its translation: CASGRQANTEAFF.

J is TRBJ2-3 and V is TRBV12-3 or TRBV12-4; 10 bases align to TRBD2. The trim removed 5 bases at V and 2 bases at J, leaving 7 bases unmatched. CDR3 length equals 16 residues. The CDR3: CASSPRLAGLTDTQYF. Here the CDR3 DNA reads TGTGCCAGCAGTCCTAGACTAGCGGGCCTCACAGATACGCAGTATTTT.

This clonotype was picked up a small number of times. The chain couples TRBV15 to TRBJ2-7, with D perhaps TRBD2 (6 bases). Looked up from germline, CDR1 is LNHNV and CDR2 is YYDKDF (reference sequence). This CDR3 is built from 14 residues. With 0 bases removed from V and 10 bases from J, the gap between germline ends came to 16 bases. As DNA, the CDR3 is TGTGCCACCAGCAGAGATAAGCGGGCCTCGTCTCAGTACTTC. This sequence encodes CATSRDKRASSQYF.

V usage is TRBV4-1 and J usage is TRBJ2-6; a weak D match, TRBD2 (5 bases). Trimming took off 5 bases at V and 0 bases at J, with 17 bases between the two ends. CDR1 is MGHRA and CDR2 is YSYEKL in the germline V gene. This CDR3 region has 18 residues. The CDR3 DNA is TGCGCCAGCAGCTTCGGAGGTACAGTTAGCTCTGGGGCCAACGTCCTGACTTTC. Amino acid sequence: CASSFGGTVSSGANVLTF.

V and J are TRBV9 and TRBJ2-5; the D call may be TRBD1 or TRBD2 (5 bases each). The germline V gene has CDR1 SGDLS and CDR2 YYNGEE. V was shortened by 4 bases and J by 2 bases, with 12 bases between the two germline ends. The CDR3 spans 14 residues. The CDR3 region is CASSYGADQETQYF. The CDR3 DNA sequence: TGTGCCAGCAGCTACGGGGCGGATCAAGAGACCCAGTACTTC.

The genes are TRBV12-3 or TRBV12-4 and TRBJ2-3; 13 nucleotides match TRBD2. With V trimmed by 4 bases and J by 10 bases, 14 bases remained unmatched. The CDR3 contains 17 residues. The CDR3 protein is CASSWSTLAGGMDSQYF. The CDR3, as DNA: TGTGCCAGCAGTTGGTCGACACTAGCGGGGGGGATGGATTCGCAGTATTTT.

This chain connects TRBV9 to TRBJ2-1, with 7 bases fitting TRBD1. CDR1 is SGDLS and CDR2 is YYNGEE in the germline V gene. Trimming removed 4 bases from V and 3 bases from J; junction bases left unmatched: 4. The CDR3 is made up of 14 amino acids. CDR3 protein: CASSTRTGYNEQFF. CDR3 coding DNA: TGTGCCAGCAGCACCAGGACAGGCTACAATGAGCAGTTCTTC.

This clonotype was detected ten times or more. The chain joins TRBV4-2 to TRBJ2-4; D perhaps matches TRBD2 (5 bases). The V end lost 0 bases, the J end lost 0 bases, and 6 bases lay between the germline ends. This CDR3 has 15 amino acids. Looked up from germline, CDR1 is LGHNA and CDR2 is YNFKEQ. For the CDR3, the DNA is TGTGCCAGCAGCCAAGACGGGATAGCCAAAAACATTCAGTACTTC. It is translated as CASSQDGIAKNIQYF.

This clonotype was found a few times. In nucleotides, the CDR3 is TGTGCCAGCAGTGCGACTGGGCCCCGCGGCAATGAGCAGTTCTTC. This translates into CASSATGPRGNEQFF. J is TRBJ2-1 and V is TRBV12-3 or TRBV12-4; D not resolved. The CDR3 spans 15 residues. V lost 5 bases to trimming and J lost 6 bases, with 17 bases between them.

This clonotype was found many times. This chain uses TRBV7-3 with TRBJ2-3, with 11 positions matching TRBD2. Trimming removed 5 bases from V and 2 bases from J; junction bases left unmatched: 6. The V gene's germline CDR1 is SGHTA and CDR2 FQGTGA. CDR3 length: 16 residues. CDR3 in amino acids: CASSPRLAGPTDTQYF. CDR3 DNA: TGTGCCAGCAGCCCCCGACTAGCGGGGCCCACAGATACGCAGTATTTT.

V is TRBV5-6 and J is TRBJ2-5, with a tentative D call TRBD2 (6 bases). Trimming cost V 4 bases and J 3 bases, with 13 bases left between them. The CDR3 is 14 residues long. The germline CDR1 and CDR2 sequences are SGHDT and YYEEEE. This CDR3 is CASSPSPSEETQYF. CDR3 coding DNA: TGTGCCAGCAGCCCCTCTCCTAGCGAAGAGACCCAGTACTTC.

This clonotype was seen a handful of times. The chain is built from TRBV3-1 and TRBJ2-4, with D perhaps matching TRBD2 (6 bases). Trimming left V 3 bases short and J 0 bases short, with 9 bases between. The CDR3 runs to 15 residues. Germline CDR1 reads LGHDT; CDR2 reads YNNKEL (reference sequence). DNA for the CDR3: TGTGCCAGCAGCCAGGGACTTTTAGCCAAAAACATTCAGTACTTC. This gives the protein CASSQGLLAKNIQYF.